This T cell receptor beta chain was retrieved from a study of shared clonotypes between healthy human individuals. Study context: Per-donor plates numbered three CD4 naive, three CD4 memory, two CD8 naive and one CD8 memory.

Repertoires were generated with immunoSEQ multiplex PCR, while TCRdb's copy carries only in-frame clones and drops some. The sample consists of about 1.1 million clones, more than 75% of them appearing once. This CDR3 has 14 residues. V was trimmed by 0 bases and J by 5 bases, leaving 10 bases between them. Germline loops: CDR1 MNHEY, CDR2 SVGAGI. The TCR sequence derives from a man between 18 and 35 years old in good health. Some clones in this sample may be carry-over from other donors' samples. Input material: memory CD4+ T cells from PBMCs. Subset indicated: CD45RA-negative fraction. The chain has TRBV6-5 and TRBJ2-5; D is uncertain. The CDR3: CASSYSKGGETQYF. In DNA form, the CDR3 reads TGTGCCAGCAGTTACTCGAAGGGTGGCGAGACCCAGTACTTC.